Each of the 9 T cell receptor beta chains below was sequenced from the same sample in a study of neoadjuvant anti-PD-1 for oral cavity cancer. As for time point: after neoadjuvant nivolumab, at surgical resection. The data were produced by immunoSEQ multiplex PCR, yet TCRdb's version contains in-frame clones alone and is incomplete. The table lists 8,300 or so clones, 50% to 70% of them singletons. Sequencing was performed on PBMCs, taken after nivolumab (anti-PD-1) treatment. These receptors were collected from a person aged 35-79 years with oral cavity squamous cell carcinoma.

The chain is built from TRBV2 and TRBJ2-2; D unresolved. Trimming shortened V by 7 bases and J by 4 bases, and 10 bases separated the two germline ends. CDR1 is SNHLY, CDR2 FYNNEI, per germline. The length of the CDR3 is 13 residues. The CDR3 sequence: CASKVATTGELFF. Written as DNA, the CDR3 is TGTGCCAGCAAGGTCGCTACCACCGGGGAGCTGTTTTTT.

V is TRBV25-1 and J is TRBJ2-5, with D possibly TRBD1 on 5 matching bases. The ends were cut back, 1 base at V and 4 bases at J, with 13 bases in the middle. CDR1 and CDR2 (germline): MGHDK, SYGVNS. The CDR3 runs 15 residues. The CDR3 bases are TGTGCCAGCAGTGAATGGGAACAGGACCCAGAGACCCAGTACTTC. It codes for CASSEWEQDPETQYF.

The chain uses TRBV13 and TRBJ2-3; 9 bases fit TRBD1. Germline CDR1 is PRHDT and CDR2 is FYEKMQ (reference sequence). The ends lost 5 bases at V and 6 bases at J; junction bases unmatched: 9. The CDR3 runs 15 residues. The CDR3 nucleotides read TGTGCCAGCAGCGCGCGCCCGGACAGGGGTGATACGCAGTATTTT. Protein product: CASSARPDRGDTQYF.

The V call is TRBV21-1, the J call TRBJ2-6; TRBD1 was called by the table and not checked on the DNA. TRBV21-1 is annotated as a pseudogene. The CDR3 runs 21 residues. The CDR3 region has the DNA TGTGCCAGCAGCCGAGCGAGGGAACAGGGCCAAGCCACCTCTGGGGCCAACGTCCTGACTTTC. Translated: CASSRAREQGQATSGANVLTF.

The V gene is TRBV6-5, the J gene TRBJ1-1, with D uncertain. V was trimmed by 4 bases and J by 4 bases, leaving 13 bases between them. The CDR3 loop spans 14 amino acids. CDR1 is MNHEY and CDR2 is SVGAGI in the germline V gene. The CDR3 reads CASSFVGMSTEAFF. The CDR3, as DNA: TGTGCCAGCAGTTTTGTGGGGATGAGCACTGAAGCTTTCTTT.

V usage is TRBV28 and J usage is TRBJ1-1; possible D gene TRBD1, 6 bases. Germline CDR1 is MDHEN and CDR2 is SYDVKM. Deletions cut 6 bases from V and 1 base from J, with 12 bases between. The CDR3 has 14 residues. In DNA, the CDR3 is TGTGCCAGCAGGGAGCTACAGGGGAACACTGAAGCTTTCTTT. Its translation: CASRELQGNTEAFF.

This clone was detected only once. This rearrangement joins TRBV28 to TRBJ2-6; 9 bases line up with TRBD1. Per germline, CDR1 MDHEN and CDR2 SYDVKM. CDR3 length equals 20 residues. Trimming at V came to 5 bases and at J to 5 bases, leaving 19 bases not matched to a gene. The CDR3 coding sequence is TGTGCCAGCAGTACTGACTGGGGGGGACAGGGAACCCTAAGGGCCAACGTCCTGACTTTC. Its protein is CASSTDWGGQGTLRANVLTF.

The CDR3 DNA is TGTGCCAGCAGTGAGGACAGAGCCTATAGCAATCAGCCCCAGCATTTT. Translating it yields CASSEDRAYSNQPQHF. The gene calls are TRBV2 and TRBJ1-5, with a possible D match to TRBD1 (6 bases). The germline V gene encodes CDR1 SNHLY and CDR2 FYNNEI. This CDR3 region has 16 residues. The V gene lost 3 bases and the J gene lost 0 bases, with 12 bases spanning the gap.

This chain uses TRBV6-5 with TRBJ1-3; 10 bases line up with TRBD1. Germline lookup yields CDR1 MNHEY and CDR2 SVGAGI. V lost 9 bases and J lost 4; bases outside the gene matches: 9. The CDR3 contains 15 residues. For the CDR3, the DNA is TGTGCCAGTAGACAGGGGGCGCGATCCGGAAACACCATATATTTT. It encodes CASRQGARSGNTIYF.